This record covers a single TCR beta chain. This entry comes from a study of blood T cell repertoires in COVID-19. Trimming shortened V by 5 bases and J by 1 base, and 11 bases separated the two germline ends. Germline V gives CDR1 MDHEN, CDR2 SYDVKM. The CDR3 has 15 amino acids. Some clones are missing from TCRdb's copy, which holds only in-frame ones; the method was immunoSEQ multiplex PCR. Found here are more than 200,000 clones, around 90% of them singletons; the top ten hold under 2%. The sequence derives from a man in his 70s with acute or convalescent COVID-19. The material sequenced was peripheral blood. The chain employs TRBV28 and TRBJ2-2, with D possibly TRBD1 on 5 matching bases. The CDR3 reads CASSERTRNTGELFF. CDR3 bases: TGTGCCAGCAGTGAAAGGACACGGAACACCGGGGAGCTGTTTTTT.